Following are 14 T cell receptor beta chains from one sample sequenced in a study of T cell responses to AZD1222 COVID-19 vaccine. Some clones are missing from TCRdb's copy, which holds only in-frame ones; the method was immunoSEQ multiplex PCR. Found here are around 100,000 clones, roughly 89% of them singletons; the top ten hold approximately 3.3%. The sequences come from peripheral blood, collected on day 0 of AZD1222 vaccination. Source of these receptors: an adult in good health.

The V call is TRBV6-5, the J call TRBJ1-1; perhaps TRBD1 as D (6 bases). CDR3 size: 14 residues. Germline V gene sequence: CDR1 MNHEY, CDR2 SVGAGI. Trimming left V 5 bases short and J 0 bases short, with 10 bases between. CDR3: CASSLRGMNTEAFF. The CDR3 bases are TGTGCCAGCAGTCTCAGGGGAATGAACACTGAAGCTTTCTTT.

The chain couples TRBV29-1 to TRBJ1-1; 8 bases match TRBD1. The germline CDR1 and CDR2 sequences are SQVTM and ANQGSEA. The V segment lost 7 bases and the J segment 4 bases; nucleotides outside the gene matches: 8. The CDR3 covers 13 residues. The CDR3 DNA reads TGCAGCGCCACCTCGACAGGGGCCACTGAAGCTTTCTTT. This encodes CSATSTGATEAFF. The full variable domain, completed using reference TRBV29-1 and TRBJ1-1, is SAVISQKPSRDICQRGTSLTIQCQVDSQVTMMFWYRQQPGQSLTLIATANQGSEATYESGFVIDKFPISRPNLTFSTLTVSNMSPEDSSIYLCSATSTGATEAFFGQGTRLTVV.

The rearrangement uses TRBV28 and TRBJ2-7; TRBD1 matches at 11 bases. This CDR3 contains 16 residues. CDR1 is MDHEN, CDR2 SYDVKM, per germline. The V and J ends lost 2 bases and 3 bases, in that order; junction bases with no gene match: 6. This chain's CDR3 is CASSLRRGTGGYEQYF. The DNA for the CDR3 is TGTGCCAGCAGTTTAAGGCGCGGGACAGGGGGCTACGAGCAGTACTTC.

The gene calls are TRBV9 and TRBJ2-6; D unresolved. This CDR3 region has 18 residues. Trimming stripped 10 bases from V and 1 base from J, with 24 bases between. Germline V gene data show CDR1 as SGDLS and CDR2 as YYNGEE. CDR3 protein: CASSFRTRSVSGANVLTF. The CDR3 nucleotides are TGTGCCTCTTCTTTTCGGACCCGTAGTGTTTCTGGGGCCAACGTCCTGACTTTC.

The chain couples TRBV2 to TRBJ1-2; perhaps TRBD1 as D (5 bases). V lost 5 bases and J 6 bases, leaving 16 bases between the germline ends. This CDR3 has 14 amino acids. The germline V gene encodes CDR1 SNHLY and CDR2 FYNNEI. CDR3: CASSRGRQSNGYTF. The CDR3 DNA reads as TGTGCCAGCAGTAGGGGCCGCCAAAGTAATGGCTACACCTTC.

The rearrangement uses TRBV3-1 (or the pseudogene TRBV3-2) and TRBJ1-2; TRBD1 matches 9 bases. The CDR3 runs 16 residues. CDR1 LGHDT and CDR2 YNNKEL come from the germline V gene (reference sequence). With V trimmed by 4 bases and J by 5 bases, 11 bases remained unmatched. The chain's CDR3 is CASSRSSPGTGYGYTF. CDR3 in DNA: TGTGCCAGCAGCCGATCTTCACCCGGGACAGGGTATGGCTACACCTTC.

The chain is built from TRBV3-1 (or the pseudogene TRBV3-2) and TRBJ1-5; 8 bases map to TRBD1. The CDR3 is made up of 14 amino acids. CDR1 is LGHDT and CDR2 is YNNKEL in the germline V gene (reference sequence). Trimming took 6 bases from V and 2 from J; bases not matched to a gene: 3. CDR3 DNA: TGTGCCAGCAGTCAGGACAGGGGCAATCAGCCCCAGCATTTT. This sequence encodes CASSQDRGNQPQHF.

The rearrangement links TRBV4-3 to TRBJ1-1; D gene ambiguous. V lost 4 bases to trimming and J lost 4 bases, with 16 bases between them. Germline-derived CDR1 and CDR2 are LGHNA and YSLEER. This CDR3 comprises 15 residues. Here the CDR3 reads CASSLYDGRVTEAFF. Here the CDR3 DNA reads TGCGCCAGCAGCCTTTACGACGGGCGCGTCACTGAAGCTTTCTTT.

J is TRBJ1-2 and V is TRBV4-2; D is uncertain. Looked up from germline, CDR1 is LGHNA and CDR2 is YNFKEQ. Trimming took 6 bases from V and 3 from J, leaving 2 bases between them. The CDR3 consists of 10 residues. The CDR3 protein is CASSHYGYTF. In nucleotides, the CDR3 is TGTGCCAGCAGTCACTATGGCTACACCTTC.

Only one count was recorded for this clone. The chain recombines TRBV9 with TRBJ2-1; 12 nucleotides align to TRBD2. Trimming cost V 6 bases and J 3 bases; bases outside gene matches: 4. This CDR3 region has 15 residues. The germline V gene has CDR1 SGDLS and CDR2 YYNGEE. CDR3 bases: TGTGCCAGCACGGGGGGACTAGCGGGCTACAATGAGCAGTTCTTC. Translating gives CASTGGLAGYNEQFF.

This chain uses TRBV15 with TRBJ1-2, with D possibly TRBD1 on 6 matching bases. The germline V gene has CDR1 LNHNV and CDR2 YYDKDF (reference sequence). V lost 4 bases to trimming and J lost 3 bases, with 15 bases between them. This CDR3 comprises 15 residues. CDR3 bases: TGTGCCACCAGCATTGACCTGGGGGCCTACTATGGCTACACCTTC. Protein sequence: CATSIDLGAYYGYTF.

CDR3 nucleotide sequence: TGTGCCAGCAGTCCGGGGGATAATCAGCTGGCCCAGCATTTT. It is translated as CASSPGDNQLAQHF. This rearrangement joins TRBV27 to TRBJ1-5, with D possibly matching TRBD1 (5 bases). The germline CDR1 and CDR2 sequences are MNHEY and SMNVEV (reference sequence). Trimming removed 5 bases from V and 11 bases from J, with 19 bases in between. The CDR3 is made up of 14 amino acids.

The rearrangement uses TRBV3-1 (or the pseudogene TRBV3-2) and TRBJ2-3; D gene unclear. The ends were cut back, 2 bases at V and 4 bases at J, with 7 bases in the middle. In germline, CDR1 is LGHDT, CDR2 YNNKEL (reference sequence). The CDR3 is 13 amino acids. CDR3 DNA: TGTGCCAGCAGCCAACGCCACCCAGATACGCAGTATTTT. This sequence encodes CASSQRHPDTQYF.

This rearrangement joins TRBV15 to TRBJ1-1; 8 nucleotides align to TRBD1. The V segment lost 8 bases and the J segment 1 base; nucleotides outside the gene matches: 3. The CDR3 has 13 residues. Germline assignment: CDR1 LNHNV and CDR2 YYDKDF (reference sequence). The CDR3 loop reads CATGDRGNTEAFF. The CDR3, as DNA: TGTGCCACCGGAGACAGGGGGAACACTGAAGCTTTCTTT.